These 12 T cell receptor beta chains share one sample of origin, sequenced in a study of T cell responses to AZD1222 COVID-19 vaccine (dated by TCRdb to the early 2020s). Reading the label with the study, this specimen's time point is: baseline before first vaccination. Libraries were prepared through the immunoSEQ multiplex PCR assay. This is the immuneACCESS table as TCRdb keeps it, with only in-frame sequences that have V and J called. A part of the clones is gone; compared with another copy, unresolved V genes explain less than half, and the rest is unexplained. Counted in this sample were about 120,000 clones; roughly 88% of them appeared once. Of the sample, over 8% falls within the top ten clones. The source material was peripheral blood, sampled on day 0 of AZD1222 vaccination. The receptors come from an adult in good health.

V usage is TRBV9 and J usage is TRBJ2-3; D uncertain. CDR1 is SGDLS and CDR2 is YYNGEE in the germline V gene. The CDR3 has 14 residues. V was pared by 0 bases and J by 1 base, with 6 bases between. CDR3 region: CASSVGLGTDTQYF. DNA of the CDR3: TGTGCCAGCAGCGTAGGACTTGGCACAGATACGCAGTATTTT.

V and J are TRBV16 and TRBJ1-1; D gene unclear. Trimming stripped 1 base from V and 3 bases from J, with 12 bases between. Germline V CDR1 and CDR2: KGHSY, FQNENV. The CDR3 is 15 amino acids. The CDR3 region has the DNA TGTGCCAGCAGCCAATTGGTTTCGGTGGACACTGAAGCTTTCTTT. Encoded protein: CASSQLVSVDTEAFF.

The V gene is TRBV9, the J gene TRBJ2-3, with TRBD1 identical over 9 bases. After removal of 0 bases from V and 6 bases from J, the junction contained 5 bases not matched to a gene. The CDR3 has 15 residues. Germline CDR1 is SGDLS and CDR2 is YYNGEE. This chain's CDR3 is CASSVGGQGIDTQYF. The DNA for the CDR3 is TGTGCCAGCAGCGTAGGGGGACAGGGAATCGATACGCAGTATTTT.

This clone came up a few times. V gene TRBV6-6 combines with J gene TRBJ1-6; TRBD1 might be the D (6 bases). From germline, CDR1 is MNHNY and CDR2 SVGAGI (reference sequence). V dropped 5 bases and J dropped 18 bases, with 23 bases sitting between them. This CDR3 contains 14 residues. CDR3 sequence: CASSPAGGQAGAHF. CDR3 in DNA: TGTGCCAGCAGTCCCGCCGGGGGCCAAGCCGGTGCCCACTTT.

The chain combines TRBV19 with TRBJ1-1, with D unresolved. Trimming left V 1 base short and J 2 bases short, with 8 bases between. This CDR3 contains 14 residues. CDR1 and CDR2 (germline): LNHDA, SQIVND (reference sequence). CDR3 sequence: CASSIVGRNTEAFF. CDR3 sequence (DNA): TGTGCCAGTAGTATAGTGGGCAGAAACACTGAAGCTTTCTTT.

This clone was recorded once. This chain links TRBV28 with TRBJ2-1; a weak D match, TRBD2 (6 bases). Looked up from germline, CDR1 is MDHEN and CDR2 is SYDVKM. Trimming removed 2 bases at V and 9 bases at J, with 11 bases between. The CDR3 loop spans 13 amino acids. The CDR3 sequence is CASSLAGTAEQFF. CDR3 DNA sequence: TGTGCCAGCAGTTTAGCCGGGACTGCTGAGCAGTTCTTC.

V is TRBV11-3 and J is TRBJ2-7; D tentatively reads TRBD1 or TRBD2 (5 bases each). This CDR3 is built from 12 residues. V lost 5 bases and J 5 bases, leaving 10 bases between the germline ends. Germline CDR1 is SGHNT and CDR2 is YENEEA. In DNA form, the CDR3 reads TGTGCCAGCAGCCTCGGGACGGACGAGCAGTACTTC. Protein sequence: CASSLGTDEQYF.

This sequence joins TRBV27 and TRBJ2-7, with D unclear. Trimming removed 3 bases from V and 6 bases from J, with 12 bases in between. This CDR3 spans 13 amino acids. Germline CDR1 MNHEY, CDR2 SMNVEV (reference sequence). For the CDR3, the DNA is TGTGCCAGCAGTTTCGACCACCACTCCGAGCAGTACTTC. This encodes CASSFDHHSEQYF.

The rearrangement joins TRBV19 to TRBJ1-5, with D uncertain. CDR1 LNHDA and CDR2 SQIVND come from the germline V gene (reference sequence). This CDR3 spans 14 amino acids. Trimming cost V 7 bases and J 4 bases, with 14 bases left between them. The CDR3 region is CASTHSRGNQPQHF. CDR3 bases: TGTGCCAGTACTCATTCCCGGGGAAATCAGCCCCAGCATTTT.

The J gene is TRBJ1-2, the V gene TRBV5-4; D not resolved. This CDR3 is built from 14 residues. V was shortened by 0 bases and J by 3 bases, with 9 bases between the two germline ends. In germline, CDR1 is SGHNT, CDR2 YYREEE (reference sequence). The CDR3 is CASSLGGIDYGYTF. CDR3 nucleotide sequence: TGTGCCAGCAGCTTGGGAGGGATTGACTATGGCTACACCTTC.

The genes are TRBV30 and TRBJ2-2, with D possibly being TRBD2 (7 bases). The CDR3 covers 16 residues. V was shortened by 0 bases and J by 4 bases, with 15 bases between the two germline ends. Germline CDR1 reads GTSNPN; CDR2 reads SVGIG (reference sequence). The CDR3 loop is CAWSVTGGLITGELFF. The CDR3, as DNA: TGTGCCTGGAGTGTTACCGGGGGGCTGATCACCGGGGAGCTGTTTTTT. The whole variable domain, filled in from reference TRBV30 and TRBJ2-2, reads SQTIHQWPATLVQPVGSPLSLECTVEGTSNPNLYWYRQAAGRGLQLLFYSVGIGQISSEVPQNLSASRPQDRQFILSSKKLLLSDSGFYLCAWSVTGGLITGELFFGEGSRLTVL.

The rearrangement joins TRBV3-1 (or the pseudogene TRBV3-2) to TRBJ1-1; D perhaps matches TRBD1 (6 bases). The CDR3 sequence is 19 residues long. CDR1 and CDR2 from the germline V gene are LGHDT and YNNKEL (reference sequence). The V end lost 0 bases, the J end lost 1 base, and 21 bases lay between the germline ends. CDR3 loop: CASSQDRGGKRPRNTEAFF. For the CDR3, the DNA is TGTGCCAGCAGCCAAGATCGGGGGGGCAAACGACCAAGGAACACTGAAGCTTTCTTT.